The rows below give T cell receptor beta chains drawn from one sample of a study of blood T cell repertoires in COVID-19. The data were produced by immunoSEQ multiplex PCR, yet TCRdb's version contains in-frame clones alone and is incomplete. The sample holds roughly 700,000 clones, approximately 90% seen once. The specimen was peripheral blood. These TCRs come from a woman younger than 35 with acute or convalescent COVID-19. The CDR3 runs from the conserved cysteine through the conserved F or W.

V	length	CDR3
TRBV28	13	CASSFRGNYGYTF
TRBV5-1	14	CASSQGQAPYGYTF
TRBV14	18	CASSPSLGLAGNYYEQYF
TRBV5-6	15	CASSLVDRSYNEQFF
TRBV27	16	CASSPDRGTGANVLTF
TRBV27	15	CASSLSGRLGAEAFF
TRBV5-4	19	CASSLEVDWGGSGANVLTF
TRBV18	13	CASSAQGKEKLFF
TRBV2	15	CASSELSGGAWTQYF
TRBV24-1	14	CATSVLTVNYGYTF
TRBV5-4	15	CASSPPGGRNTEAFF
TRBV11-2	18	CASSLTSGGRTNTDTQYF
TRBV11-1	15	CASSRFGADLYEQYF